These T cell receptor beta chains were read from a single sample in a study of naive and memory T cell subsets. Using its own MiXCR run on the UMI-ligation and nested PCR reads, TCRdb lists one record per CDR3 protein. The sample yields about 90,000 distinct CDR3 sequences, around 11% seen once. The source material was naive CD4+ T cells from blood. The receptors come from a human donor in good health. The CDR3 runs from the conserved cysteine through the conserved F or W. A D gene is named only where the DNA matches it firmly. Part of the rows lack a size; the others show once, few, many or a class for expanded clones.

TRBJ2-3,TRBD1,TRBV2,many,TGTGCCAGCAGCGCGGGACAGGTTCGATCTGATACGCAGTATTTT,CASSAGQVRSDTQYF
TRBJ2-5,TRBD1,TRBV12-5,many,TGTGCTAGTGGTTTGGGCAAAACAGGGGGCGAGACCCAGTACTTC,CASGLGKTGGETQYF
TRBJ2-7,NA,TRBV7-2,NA,TGTGCCAGCAGCTTATCCCAGGCCCCCTACGAGCAGTACTTC,CASSLSQAPYEQYF
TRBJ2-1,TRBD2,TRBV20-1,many,TGCAGTGCTCGTAGCGGGGGGGCCTATGAGCAGTTCTTC,CSARSGGAYEQFF
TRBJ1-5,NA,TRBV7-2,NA,TGTGCCAGCAGCTTATACAGTACGGGGTATAATCAGCCCCAGCATTTT,CASSLYSTGYNQPQHF
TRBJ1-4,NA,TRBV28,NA,TGTGCCAGCAGTTTAGGGGAGCGAAAACTGTTTTTT,CASSLGERKLFF
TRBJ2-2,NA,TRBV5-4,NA,TGTGCCAGCAGCTTGGGCGGGGCGAACACCGGGGAGCTGTTTTTT,CASSLGGANTGELFF
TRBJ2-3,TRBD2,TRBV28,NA,TGTGCCAGCATCGGGACTAGCGGGGGGTTAGCAGATACGCAGTATTTT,CASIGTSGGLADTQYF
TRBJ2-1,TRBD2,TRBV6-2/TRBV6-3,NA,TGTGCCAGCAGTTACTACCCGGGACTAGCGGGGGGAAGCTCCTACAATGAGCAGTTCTTC,CASSYYPGLAGGSSYNEQFF
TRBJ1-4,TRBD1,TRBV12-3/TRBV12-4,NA,TGTGCCAGCAGTCAGGACAGGGTTGGAGAAAAACTGTTTTTT,CASSQDRVGEKLFF
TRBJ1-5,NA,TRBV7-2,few,TGTGCCAGCAGCTTAACACTGAGCAATCAGCCCCAGCATTTT,CASSLTLSNQPQHF
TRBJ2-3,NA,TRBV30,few,TGTGCCTCCGATCTTGTGGCCGGCAGGAGGACAGATACGCAGTATTTT,CASDLVAGRRTDTQYF
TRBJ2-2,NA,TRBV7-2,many,TGTGCCAGCAGCTTAATGGTGGCAGGGGTCACCGGGGAGCTGTTTTTT,CASSLMVAGVTGELFF
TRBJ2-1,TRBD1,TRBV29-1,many,TGCAGCGTTGGACAGGGGTCCAATGAGCAGTTCTTC,CSVGQGSNEQFF
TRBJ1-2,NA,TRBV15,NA,TGTGCCACCAGCAGAACCCCCGACGGAAGGGGCTACACCTTC,CATSRTPDGRGYTF
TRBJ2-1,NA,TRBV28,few,TGTGCCAGCAGCTTAGGGCAGGGAGAATTCTTC,CASSLGQGEFF
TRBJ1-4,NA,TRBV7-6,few,TGTGCCAGCAGCTTAAGTGGAGCCGCAACTAATGAAAAACTGTTTTTT,CASSLSGAATNEKLFF
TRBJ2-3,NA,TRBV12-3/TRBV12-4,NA,TGTGCCAGCAGAGACAGAAGCACAGATACGCAGTATTTT,CASRDRSTDTQYF
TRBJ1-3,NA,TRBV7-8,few,TGTGCCAGCAGCCCTAGCTTGTGGAGAAACACCATATATTTT,CASSPSLWRNTIYF
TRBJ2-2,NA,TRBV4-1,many,TGCGCCAGCAGCCAAGATCTCGTGTCAGGCACCGGGGAGCTGTTTTTT,CASSQDLVSGTGELFF
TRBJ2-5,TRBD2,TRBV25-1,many,TGTGCCAGCAGTGATAGCGGGAGACCTCAAGAGACCCAGTACTTC,CASSDSGRPQETQYF
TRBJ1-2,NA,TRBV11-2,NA,TGTGCCAGCAGCTTGACTCCAGGCTATGGCTACACCTTC,CASSLTPGYGYTF
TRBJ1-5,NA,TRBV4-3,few,TGCGCCAGCAGCCTTCAGGTTGCGGGCAATCAGCCCCAGCATTTT,CASSLQVAGNQPQHF
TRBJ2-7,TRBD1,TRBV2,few,TGTGCCAGCACTCGGGACAGGGGGTCGGTCTTC,CASTRDRGSVF
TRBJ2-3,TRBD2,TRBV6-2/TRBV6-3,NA,TGTGCCAGCAGCCCTGGGACTAGCGACCTCGATACGCAGTATTTT,CASSPGTSDLDTQYF
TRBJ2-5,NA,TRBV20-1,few,TGCAGTGCTAGAGATCGGTTGGAGGAGACCCAGTACTTC,CSARDRLEETQYF
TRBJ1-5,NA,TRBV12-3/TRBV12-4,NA,TGTGCCAGCAGTTTGAACATAGCAAGTCCAAGTCAGCCCCAGCATTTT,CASSLNIASPSQPQHF
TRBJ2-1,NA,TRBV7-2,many,TGTGCCAGCAGCCCACGATTTGGGGGGGGCCTCAATGAGCAGTTCTTC,CASSPRFGGGLNEQFF
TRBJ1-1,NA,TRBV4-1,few,TGCGCCAGCAGCCAGCAAGACATGAACACTGAAGCTTTCTTT,CASSQQDMNTEAFF
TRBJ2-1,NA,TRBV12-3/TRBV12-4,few,TGTGCCAGCAGTGCTCTGGGGGGTCGTCACAATGAGCAGTTCTTC,CASSALGGRHNEQFF
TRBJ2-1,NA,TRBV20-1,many,TGCAGTGCCCTGGCCGCTACTGAGCAGTTCTTC,CSALAATEQFF
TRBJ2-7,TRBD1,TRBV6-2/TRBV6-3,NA,TGTGCCGGCAGCCCGACCGGGACAGGCTCCTACGAGCAGTACTTC,CAGSPTGTGSYEQYF